Detailed here is one TCR beta chain. Authors' data handling: Reference gene primers were amplified, and this amplification served to estimate nucleated cell counts. Repertoires were generated with immunoSEQ multiplex PCR, while TCRdb's copy carries only in-frame clones and drops some. D and trimming come from the DNA, and the V and J calls and clone size come from that table. The profile shows hundreds of thousands of clones, over 75% of them singletons. This specimen comes from a study of blood T cell repertoires in COVID-19. Study context: Material from acute and convalescent COVID-19 was sourced from the United States, Italy and Spain.

The CDR3 runs to 14 residues. Trimming took off 7 bases at V and 1 base at J, with 12 bases between the two ends. Germline V gene data show CDR1 as MNHEY and CDR2 as SMNVEV (reference sequence). Sample: PBMCs or T cells enriched from blood (not recorded which). V usage is TRBV27 and J usage is TRBJ2-3; TRBD2 is a possible D gene (5 bases). The sequence derives from a man aged 25 to 45 who had recovered from COVID-19. The CDR3 region is CASTRGSGTDTQYF. CDR3 DNA: TGTGCCAGCACACGGGGTAGCGGCACAGATACGCAGTATTTT.